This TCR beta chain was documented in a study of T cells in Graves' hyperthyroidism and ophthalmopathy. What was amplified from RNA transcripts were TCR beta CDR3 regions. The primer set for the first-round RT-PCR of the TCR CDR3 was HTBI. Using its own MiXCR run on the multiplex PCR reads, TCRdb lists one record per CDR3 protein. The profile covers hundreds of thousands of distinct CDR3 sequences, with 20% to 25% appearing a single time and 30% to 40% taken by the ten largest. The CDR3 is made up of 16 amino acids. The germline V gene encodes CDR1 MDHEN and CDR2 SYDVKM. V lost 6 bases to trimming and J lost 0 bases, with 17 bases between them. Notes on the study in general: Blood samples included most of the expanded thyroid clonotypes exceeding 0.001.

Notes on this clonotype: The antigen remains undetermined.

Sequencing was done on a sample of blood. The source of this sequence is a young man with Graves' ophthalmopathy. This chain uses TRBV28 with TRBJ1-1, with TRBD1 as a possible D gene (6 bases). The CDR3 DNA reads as TGTGCCAGCAGCCAAGGGGGGCAGGGGCTGAACACTGAAGCTTTCTTT. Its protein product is CASSQGGQGLNTEAFF.